This T cell receptor beta chain was captured in a study of T cell responses to AZD1222 COVID-19 vaccine. Whole-study context: Pooling covered second doses at about 4 or about 12 weeks.

This CDR3 has 11 amino acids. The ends were cut back, 0 bases at V and 6 bases at J, with 3 bases in the middle. The germline V gene has CDR1 MNHEY and CDR2 SVGEGT. Sequenced by immunoSEQ multiplex PCR; TCRdb stores in-frame clones only, minus some. The sample shows tens of thousands of clones, approximately 88% of them seen only once. As concerns this clone: The antigen is unknown. Other DNA sequences within the sample encode an identical CDR3.

Study-level points and caveats: Reports indicate that nearly half of spike-specific TCRs are directed at unmutated variant regions. Mostly white British, mostly female donors; authors suggested clonal diversity may be underestimated.

The receptor comes from an adult in good health. The rearrangement links TRBV6-2 or TRBV6-3 to TRBJ2-7; D is uncertain. This sample comprised peripheral blood, obtained on day 0 of AZD1222 vaccination. The CDR3 bases are TGTGCCAGCAGTTACTCGGGCGAGCAGTACTTC. Its protein is CASSYSGEQYF.